A single sample is the source of the 8 T cell receptor beta chains below, sequenced in a study of blood T cell repertoires in COVID-19. Assay used: immunoSEQ multiplex PCR; TCRdb lists only in-frame clones, some missing. Of 45,000 to 50,000 clones listed, 70% to 90% were seen once; the top ten hold approximately 33%. The material sequenced was peripheral blood. The source is an elderly woman with COVID-19, enrolled during active disease.

The chain recombines TRBV5-6 with TRBJ2-7, with D perhaps matching TRBD1 (7 bases). V was shortened by 2 bases and J by 7 bases, with 13 bases between the two germline ends. The CDR3 has 13 amino acids. CDR1 and CDR2 (germline): SGHDT, YYEEEE. The CDR3 sequence is CASSFRGAEEQYF. The CDR3 region has the DNA TGTGCCAGCAGCTTCAGGGGGGCGGAGGAGCAGTACTTC.

The rearrangement links TRBV28 to TRBJ2-3, with 9 bases that match TRBD2. With V trimmed by 5 bases and J by 7 bases, 4 bases remained unmatched. The CDR3 spans 13 residues. The germline V gene encodes CDR1 MDHEN and CDR2 SYDVKM. CDR3 residues: CASSHGLANTQYF. CDR3 bases: TGTGCCAGCAGTCACGGACTAGCGAATACGCAGTATTTT.

The V gene is TRBV30, the J gene TRBJ2-2; 9 bases map to TRBD2. The V and J ends lost 4 bases and 9 bases, in that order; junction bases with no gene match: 12. The germline gives CDR1 GTSNPN, CDR2 SVGIG (reference sequence). This CDR3 has 15 residues. The CDR3 region is CAWTEGGLAHRELFF. As DNA, the CDR3 is TGTGCCTGGACCGAGGGGGGACTAGCCCACCGGGAGCTGTTTTTT.

Only one count was recorded for this clone. The chain carries TRBV5-1 and TRBJ1-5; D is possibly TRBD1 (5 bases). The CDR3 length is 15 residues. Germline V lookup: CDR1 SGHRS, CDR2 YFSETQ. Trimming removed 3 bases from V and 4 bases from J, with 14 bases in between. CDR3 in amino acids: CASSSHGGKNQPQHF. The CDR3 DNA is TGCGCCAGCAGCTCGCACGGGGGGAAGAATCAGCCCCAGCATTTT.

The V and J genes are TRBV4-3 and TRBJ2-3; D may be TRBD1 (5 bases). Per the germline V gene, CDR1 is LGHNA and CDR2 is YSLEER. The CDR3 sequence is 15 residues long. Trimming left V 0 bases short and J 1 base short, with 8 bases between. DNA of the CDR3: TGCGCCAGCAGCCAAGAAATAGGGGGCACAGATACGCAGTATTTT. Protein: CASSQEIGGTDTQYF.

The V gene is TRBV6-6, the J gene TRBJ1-5; D might be TRBD1 (5 bases). Germline V gene lookup returns CDR1 MNHNY and CDR2 SVGAGI (reference sequence). The V end lost 7 bases, the J end lost 0 bases, and 10 bases lay between the germline ends. This CDR3 is built from 14 residues. As DNA, the CDR3 is TGTGCCAGCACCGACAGTCATAGCAATCAGCCCCAGCATTTT. This codes for CASTDSHSNQPQHF.

The CDR3 loop reads CASSYSNSGNTIYF. The CDR3 DNA follows: TGTGCCAGCAGTTACTCTAATTCCGGAAACACCATATATTTT. This chain connects TRBV6-2 or TRBV6-3 to TRBJ1-3; D is undetermined. V lost 0 bases to trimming and J lost 4 bases, with 7 bases between them. Germline V gives CDR1 MNHEY, CDR2 SVGEGT. The CDR3 is made up of 14 amino acids.

As regards this clone: A read error may account for a junction end that differs from germline. The J gene is TRBJ2-5, the V gene TRBV3-1 (or the pseudogene TRBV3-2); a weak D match, TRBD2 (5 bases). Germline V gene sequence: CDR1 LGHDT, CDR2 YNNKEL (reference sequence). CDR3 length: 14 amino acids. CDR3 sequence reads: CASSHGGALEAQYF. CDR3 coding DNA: TGTGCCAGCAGCCACGGAGGTGCCTTAGAGGCCCAGTACTTC.